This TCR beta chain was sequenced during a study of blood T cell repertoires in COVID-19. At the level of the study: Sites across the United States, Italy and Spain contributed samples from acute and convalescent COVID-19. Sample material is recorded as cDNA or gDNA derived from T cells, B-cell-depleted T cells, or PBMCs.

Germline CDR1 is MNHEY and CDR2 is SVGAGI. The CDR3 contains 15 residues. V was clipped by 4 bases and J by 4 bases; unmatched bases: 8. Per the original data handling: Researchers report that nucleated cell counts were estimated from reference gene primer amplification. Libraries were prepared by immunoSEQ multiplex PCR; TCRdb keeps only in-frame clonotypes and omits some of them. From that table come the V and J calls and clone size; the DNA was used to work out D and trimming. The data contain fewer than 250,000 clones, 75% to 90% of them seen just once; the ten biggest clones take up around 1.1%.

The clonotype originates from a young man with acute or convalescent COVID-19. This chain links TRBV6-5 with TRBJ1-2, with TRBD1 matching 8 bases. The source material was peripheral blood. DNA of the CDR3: TGTGCCAGCAGTTCTTCCGGACAGGGCGTCTATGGCTACACCTTC. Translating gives CASSSSGQGVYGYTF.